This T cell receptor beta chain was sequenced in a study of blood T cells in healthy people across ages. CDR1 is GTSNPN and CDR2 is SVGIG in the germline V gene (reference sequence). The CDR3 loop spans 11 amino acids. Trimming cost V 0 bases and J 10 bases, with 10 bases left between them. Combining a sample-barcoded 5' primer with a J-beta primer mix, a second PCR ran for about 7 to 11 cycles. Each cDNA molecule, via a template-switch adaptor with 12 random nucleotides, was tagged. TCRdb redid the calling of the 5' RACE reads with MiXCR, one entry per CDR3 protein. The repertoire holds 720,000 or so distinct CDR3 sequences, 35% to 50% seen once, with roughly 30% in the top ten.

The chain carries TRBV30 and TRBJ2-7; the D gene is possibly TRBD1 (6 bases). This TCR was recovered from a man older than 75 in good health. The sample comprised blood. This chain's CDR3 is CAWSVLGAQYF. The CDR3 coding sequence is TGTGCCTGGAGTGTACTGGGGGCCCAGTACTTC.